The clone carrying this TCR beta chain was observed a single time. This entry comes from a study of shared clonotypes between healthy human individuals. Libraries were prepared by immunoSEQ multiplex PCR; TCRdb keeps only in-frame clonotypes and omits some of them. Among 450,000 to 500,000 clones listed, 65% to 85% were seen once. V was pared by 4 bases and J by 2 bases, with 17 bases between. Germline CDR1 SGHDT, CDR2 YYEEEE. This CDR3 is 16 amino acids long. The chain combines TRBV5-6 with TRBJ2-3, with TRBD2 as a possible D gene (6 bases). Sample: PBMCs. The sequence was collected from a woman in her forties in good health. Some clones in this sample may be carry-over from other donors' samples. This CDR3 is CASSRNTGGYTDTQYF. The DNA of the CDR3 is TGTGCCAGCAGCCGGAACACAGGAGGGTACACAGATACGCAGTATTTT.